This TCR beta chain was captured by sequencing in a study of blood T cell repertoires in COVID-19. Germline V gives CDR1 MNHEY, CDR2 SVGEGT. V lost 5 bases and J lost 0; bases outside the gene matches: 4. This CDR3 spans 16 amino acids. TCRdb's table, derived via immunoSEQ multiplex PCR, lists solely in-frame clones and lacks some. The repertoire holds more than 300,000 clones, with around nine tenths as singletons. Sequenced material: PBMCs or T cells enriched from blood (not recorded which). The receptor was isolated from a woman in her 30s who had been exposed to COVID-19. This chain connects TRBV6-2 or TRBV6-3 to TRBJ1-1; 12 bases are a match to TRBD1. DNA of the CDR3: TGTGCCAGCAGTGGGGACAGGGGGCCCATGAACACTGAAGCTTTCTTT. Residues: CASSGDRGPMNTEAFF.